This paragraph reports one TCR beta chain. The target antigen is unknown. The data belong to a study of OX40 agonist ivuxolimab in advanced cancers. Study-wide context: Three partial responders included one hepatocellular carcinoma patient and two cutaneous melanoma patients.

The data were produced by immunoSEQ multiplex PCR, yet TCRdb's version contains in-frame clones alone and is incomplete. The table shows around 69,000 clones, with roughly 87% occurring only once. Study outcomes and limitations: CD4+ and CD8+ blood T cells expanded clonally by week 6 at 0.1 to 3.0 mg/kg.

The sequencing used CD4+ or CD8+ T cells sorted from blood, collected in a trial of the OX40 agonist ivuxolimab. The sequence was obtained from an adult with an advanced solid tumor such as melanoma, head and neck, liver or kidney cancer.

In DNA form, the CDR3 reads TGTGCCAGCAGCTTGCGGCGGGGAATGAATCAGCCCCAGCATTTT. This encodes CASSLRRGMNQPQHF. The chain carries TRBV5-6 and TRBJ1-5; D is ambiguous. The CDR3 length is 15 residues. Germline CDR1 and CDR2: SGHDT and YYEEEE. V lost 1 base to trimming and J lost 4 bases, with 12 bases between them.